These 8 T cell receptor beta chains came from one sample sequenced in a study of neoadjuvant anti-PD-1 for oral cavity cancer. Time point in this sample: after neoadjuvant nivolumab, at surgical resection. TCRdb's table, derived via immunoSEQ multiplex PCR, lists solely in-frame clones and lacks some. The sample has tens of thousands of clones; roughly nine tenths are singletons. The sample in question was PBMCs, obtained after nivolumab (anti-PD-1) treatment. These receptors all come from a person between 40 and 80 years old with oral cavity squamous cell carcinoma.

The CDR3 bases are TGCGCCAGCAGCTTAGCGGGGGGGGCTCATGGCTACACCTTC. Residues: CASSLAGGAHGYTF. The V call is TRBV5-1, the J call TRBJ1-2; D perhaps matches TRBD1 (6 bases). The germline V gene encodes CDR1 SGHRS and CDR2 YFSETQ. This CDR3 comprises 14 residues. V was pared by 2 bases and J by 6 bases, with 14 bases between.

V gene TRBV19 combines with J gene TRBJ1-1; the D gene is possibly TRBD1 (5 bases). CDR3 length: 14 residues. Germline lookup yields CDR1 LNHDA and CDR2 SQIVND (reference sequence). V shed 3 bases and J shed 1 base, with 9 bases lying between them. The CDR3: CASSIGGSNTEAFF. In DNA, the CDR3 is TGTGCCAGTAGTATCGGGGGATCGAACACTGAAGCTTTCTTT. The complete variable domain, with remaining parts taken from reference TRBV19 and TRBJ1-1, reads DGGITQSPKYLFRKEGQNVTLSCEQNLNHDAMYWYRQDPGQGLRLIYYSQIVNDFQKGDIAEGYSVSREKKESFPLTVTSAQKNPTAFYLCASSIGGSNTEAFFGQGTRLTVV.

The chain has TRBV5-1 and TRBJ2-7; 9 bases align to TRBD1. Germline lookup yields CDR1 SGHRS and CDR2 YFSETQ. V lost 1 base to trimming and J lost 6 bases; unmatched junction nucleotides: 2. CDR3 length equals 13 residues. The CDR3 sequence is CASSLRGQGEQYF. CDR3 coding DNA: TGCGCCAGCAGCTTGCGGGGACAGGGCGAGCAGTACTTC.

J is TRBJ2-1 and V is TRBV19, with D perhaps TRBD2 (5 bases). Trimming took 4 bases from V and 8 from J, leaving 9 bases between them. CDR1 is LNHDA and CDR2 is SQIVND in the germline V gene (reference sequence). CDR3 size: 12 residues. CDR3 coding DNA: TGTGCCAGTAGTACGGGGATTTATGAGCAGTTCTTC. It codes for CASSTGIYEQFF.

J is TRBJ2-1 and V is TRBV5-1; 11 nucleotides line up with TRBD1. The V gene end was trimmed by 5 bases and the J gene end by 8 bases; junction bases not matched to a gene: 6. The CDR3 runs to 14 residues. Germline lookup yields CDR1 SGHRS and CDR2 YFSETQ. The chain's CDR3 is CASRPGTGGDEQFF. The CDR3 bases are TGCGCCAGCAGGCCCGGGACAGGGGGTGATGAGCAGTTCTTC.

The rearrangement joins TRBV28 to TRBJ2-1, with 9 bases that match TRBD1. This CDR3 is 15 amino acids long. Trimming cost V 5 bases and J 14 bases; bases outside gene matches: 16. The V gene's germline CDR1 is MDHEN and CDR2 SYDVKM. The DNA of the CDR3 is TGTGCCAGCAGTGGCCCCCCGGGACAGGGTGTGATGAAGTTCTTC. This codes for CASSGPPGQGVMKFF.

The J gene is TRBJ2-7, the V gene TRBV6-1; D is uncertain. The CDR3 is 12 amino acids. Germline V gives CDR1 MNHNS, CDR2 SASEGT. V lost 4 bases and J 2 bases, leaving 6 bases between the germline ends. CDR3 in amino acids: CASSVSAYEQYF. CDR3 sequence (DNA): TGTGCCAGCAGTGTTTCAGCCTACGAGCAGTACTTC.

This sequence joins TRBV19 and TRBJ2-5, with D perhaps matching TRBD2 (5 bases). The CDR3 is 13 residues long. From germline, CDR1 is LNHDA and CDR2 SQIVND (reference sequence). The V end lost 5 bases, the J end lost 5 bases, and 12 bases lay between the germline ends. This chain's CDR3 is CASSLRARETQYF. The CDR3 nucleotides are TGTGCCAGTAGTTTGCGGGCTCGGGAGACCCAGTACTTC.